The 8 T cell receptor beta chains reported below all come from one sample, sequenced in a study of blood T cell repertoires in COVID-19. Sequenced by immunoSEQ multiplex PCR; TCRdb stores in-frame clones only, minus some. The table shows about 15,000 clones, with approximately 80% occurring only once. The sequenced sample consisted of peripheral blood. The receptors stem from a human donor in a cohort sampled during active COVID-19.

The genes are TRBV5-1 and TRBJ1-3; D unclear. Trimming left V 5 bases short and J 0 bases short, with 15 bases between. Per germline, CDR1 SGHRS and CDR2 YFSETQ. The CDR3 consists of 16 residues. CDR3: CASSPGHPSSGNTIYF. The CDR3 DNA follows: TGCGCCAGCAGTCCGGGTCATCCGAGCTCTGGAAACACCATATATTTT.

The gene calls are TRBV2 and TRBJ2-3; D is uncertain. This CDR3 has 13 amino acids. V lost 4 bases to trimming and J lost 5 bases, with 10 bases between them. Germline values: CDR1 SNHLY, CDR2 FYNNEI. The CDR3 region is CASSVYIGDTQYF. As DNA, the CDR3 is TGTGCCAGCAGTGTGTACATTGGAGATACGCAGTATTTT.

The genes are TRBV28 and TRBJ1-1, with D unresolved. Trimming stripped 6 bases from V and 0 bases from J, with 14 bases between. The germline V gene has CDR1 MDHEN and CDR2 SYDVKM. The CDR3 contains 15 residues. DNA of the CDR3: TGTGCCAGCAGGCCTTGGCGGCAGATGAACACTGAAGCTTTCTTT. As protein: CASRPWRQMNTEAFF.

V gene TRBV24-1 combines with J gene TRBJ1-5; D not certain. The V gene lost 5 bases and the J gene lost 7 bases, with 11 bases spanning the gap. The germline gives CDR1 KGHDR, CDR2 SFDVKD. The CDR3 contains 13 residues. The CDR3 nucleotides read TGTGCCACCAGTGGCGGGAATGGCCAGCCCCAGCATTTT. Residues: CATSGGNGQPQHF.

The chain couples TRBV20-1 to TRBJ1-6, with no clear D. The V end was cut by 3 bases, the J end by 10 bases, with 19 bases between. Germline V CDR1 and CDR2: DFQATT, SNEGSKA (reference sequence). This CDR3 spans 15 amino acids. The CDR3 coding sequence is TGCAGTGCTAGTAGCGGGAGTAATATGGAGTCACCCCTCCACTTT. It translates to CSASSGSNMESPLHF.

J is TRBJ2-3 and V is TRBV11-2; 9 bases line up with TRBD2. This CDR3 has 17 amino acids. Germline CDR1 SGHAT, CDR2 FQNNGV. Trimming removed 4 bases from V and 3 bases from J; junction bases left unmatched: 11. The CDR3 coding sequence is TGTGCCAGCAGCTCCTTAAAGCGGGGGGCCAGGACAGATACGCAGTATTTT. This codes for CASSSLKRGARTDTQYF.

The chain links TRBV4-2 to TRBJ2-2; 7 nucleotides match TRBD1. V lost 4 bases to trimming and J lost 4 bases; unmatched junction nucleotides: 9. Germline CDR1 is LGHNA and CDR2 is YNFKEQ. The CDR3 contains 16 residues. CDR3 coding DNA: TGTGCCAGCAGCCGATTCGACAGGGACCTCACCGGGGAGCTGTTTTTT. As protein: CASSRFDRDLTGELFF.

The rearrangement uses TRBV7-9 and TRBJ1-1, with a weak D call TRBD1 (5 bases). Trimming pared 10 bases from V and 6 bases from J, leaving 15 bases between. CDR1 SEHNR and CDR2 FQNEAQ come from the germline V gene (reference sequence). The CDR3 loop spans 12 amino acids. CDR3 protein: CATSGEGSEAFF. CDR3 DNA: TGTGCCACCTCGGGGGAGGGGTCTGAAGCTTTCTTT.